In its sample, the clone carrying this T cell receptor beta chain was seen a few times. Investigators isolated RNA and reverse transcribed it into cDNA to act as the sequencing template. Data came from immunoSEQ multiplex PCR; TCRdb stores just in-frame clones and leaves some out. This table has 140,000 to 150,000 clones, about three fifths appearing once. The data stem from a study of CD8+ T cells in alopecia areata. The V gene's germline CDR1 is LNHNV and CDR2 YYDKDF (reference sequence). The ends were cut back, 0 bases at V and 9 bases at J, with 6 bases in the middle. This CDR3 has 12 amino acids.

The receptor's source is a human donor with alopecia areata. The chain has TRBV15 and TRBJ1-3; no reliable D call. Sequenced material: CD4+ T cells sorted from blood, taken at week 0. CDR3 coding DNA: TGTGCCACCAGCAGAGATCTGGCCACCATATATTTT. This translates into CATSRDLATIYF.